Below are 24 T cell receptor beta chains sequenced from a single sample in a study of T cells in women clearing cervical HPV infection. Assay: immunoSEQ multiplex PCR; the TCRdb copy retains only in-frame clones and omits some. This sample's table has roughly 15,000 clones. Sequenced sample: blood buffy coat. These receptors came from a woman between 18 and 69 years old with a cervical HPV16 infection that either progressed to CIN3+ or cleared (not recorded which).

As for this clone: The CDR3 is cut off 3 residues early in the read; its end comes from the germline J gene. The chain is built from TRBV19 and TRBJ2-2, with 9 bases matching TRBD1. The CDR3 has 14 residues. Germline loops: CDR1 LNHDA, CDR2 SQIVND (reference sequence). V lost 4 bases and J lost 4; bases outside the gene matches: 1. This CDR3 is CASSTDRGTGELFF. CDR3 DNA, as far as it was read: TGTGCCAGTAGTACGGACAGGGGCACCGGGGAG.

Of note for this clone: The CDR3 extends 3 residues past the end of the read, so its final part is completed from the germline J gene. The chain uses TRBV19 and TRBJ2-5; the D gene could be TRBD1 or TRBD2 (5 bases each). V was trimmed by 4 bases and J by 5 bases, leaving 17 bases between them. The CDR3 totals 15 residues. Germline V lookup: CDR1 LNHDA, CDR2 SQIVND (reference sequence). CDR3 DNA (partial): TGTGCCAGTAGTAAGCAGGGAGTTCAGGGTGAGACC. Protein sequence: CASSKQGVQGET. The entire CDR3 sequence reads CASSKQGVQGETQYF.

The CDR3 loop is CASSPLTSGGTDTQYF. CDR3 DNA, as far as it was read: TGCGCCAGCAGCCCTTTGACTAGCGGGGGCACAGATACG. The rearrangement links TRBV5-1 to TRBJ2-3; 11 positions agree with TRBD2. The read stops 3 residues short of the end of the CDR3; the missing end is completed from the germline J gene. The CDR3 runs 16 residues. Germline lookup yields CDR1 SGHRS and CDR2 YFSETQ. V gave up 4 bases and J gave up 1 base; unmatched junction bases: 5.

A note on this clone: The sequence runs out 3 residues before the end of the CDR3; the remainder is reconstructed from the germline J gene. V and J are TRBV19 and TRBJ1-5; a weak D match, TRBD1 (5 bases). Germline loops: CDR1 LNHDA, CDR2 SQIVND (reference sequence). Deletions cut 3 bases from V and 5 bases from J, with 14 bases between. This CDR3 is built from 15 residues. CDR3 loop: CASSMIRDSYQPQHF. The CDR3 DNA, read in part, is TGTGCCAGTAGTATGATCCGGGACTCCTATCAGCCC.

A remark on this clone: The read terminates 3 residues ahead of where the CDR3 ends, so the germline J gene completes it. The chain joins TRBV29-1 to TRBJ2-2; 7 nucleotides agree with TRBD1. This CDR3 is 14 amino acids long. Looked up from germline, CDR1 is SQVTM and CDR2 is ANQGSEA. The junction had 2 bases not matched to a gene; V was cut back by 4 bases and J by 0 bases. The covered CDR3 bases are TGCAGCGTTGGACAGGGTCCGAACACCGGGGAG. Its protein is CSVGQGPNTGE. The CDR3 as a whole reads CSVGQGPNTGELFF.

With regard to this clone: The read halts 3 residues ahead of the CDR3 end, with the missing end drawn from the germline J gene. V is TRBV2 and J is TRBJ1-1; TRBD1 agrees at 8 bases. The CDR3 has 14 residues. V lost 11 bases to trimming and J lost 5 bases; unmatched junction nucleotides: 13. Germline CDR1 and CDR2: SNHLY and FYNNEI. The CDR3 DNA, read in part, is TGTGCCGGAAAAGACAGGGGAATTAGGACTGAA. It specifies CAGKDRGIRTE. The full CDR3 is CAGKDRGIRTEAFF.

To note about this clone: The missing CDR3 end, 3 residues past where the read stops, is filled in from the germline J gene. The V gene is TRBV19, the J gene TRBJ2-6; the D gene is possibly TRBD1 (5 bases). With 6 bases removed from V and 0 bases from J, the gap between germline ends came to 9 bases. Germline assignment: CDR1 LNHDA and CDR2 SQIVND (reference sequence). The CDR3 is made up of 15 amino acids. The CDR3 protein is CASRMTVSGANVLTF. CDR3 DNA, as far as it was read: TGTGCCAGTAGGATGACAGTCTCTGGGGCCAACGTC.

As to this clone: Read data end 3 residues before the CDR3 end; the end is taken from the germline J gene. The rearrangement joins TRBV4-1 to TRBJ2-7, with D unclear. There are 15 residues in the CDR3. CDR1 is MGHRA and CDR2 is YSYEKL in the germline V gene. Trimming shortened V by 0 bases and J by 2 bases, and 11 bases separated the two germline ends. The chain's CDR3 is CASSQDYAPPYEQYF. CDR3 bases read: TGCGCCAGCAGCCAAGATTACGCGCCGCCCTACGAG.

Notes on this clone: The read terminates 3 residues before the CDR3 end, so the remaining end is supplied by the germline J gene. This sequence joins TRBV2 and TRBJ2-1; TRBD2 aligns across 7 bases. V shed 2 bases, J shed 4 bases, and the junction held 2 bases outside the gene matches. This CDR3 spans 14 amino acids. Germline CDR1 is SNHLY and CDR2 is FYNNEI. The CDR3 here is CASSEQAGYNEQFF. The sequenced part of the CDR3 DNA is TGTGCCAGCAGTGAACAAGCGGGATACAATGAG.

For this clone: The missing CDR3 end, 3 residues past where the read stops, is filled in from the germline J gene. V is TRBV2 and J is TRBJ1-2, with 7 bases that match TRBD1. CDR3 length: 13 amino acids. Germline V CDR1 and CDR2: SNHLY, FYNNEI. V shed 8 bases, J shed 4 bases, and the junction held 7 bases outside the gene matches. This chain's CDR3 is CASGRQGPYGYTF. Incomplete CDR3 DNA: TGTGCCAGCGGTAGACAGGGACCCTATGGC.

Note on this clone: The sequence runs out 3 residues before the end of the CDR3; the remainder is reconstructed from the germline J gene. The chain employs TRBV30 and TRBJ1-1, with D tentatively TRBD1 (6 bases). Germline CDR1 and CDR2: GTSNPN and SVGIG (reference sequence). The CDR3 totals 13 residues. V was trimmed by 4 bases and J by 1 base, leaving 10 bases between them. CDR3 DNA, as far as it was read: TGTGCCTGGACCAAACAGGGGAACACTGAA. Translation: CAWTKQGNTE. The full CDR3 reads CAWTKQGNTEAFF.

As for this clone: The read is 3 residues too short to cover the CDR3 end, so that end is filled in from the germline J gene. The rearrangement links TRBV7-2 to TRBJ1-5; perhaps TRBD1 as D (6 bases). CDR1 is SGHTA and CDR2 is FQGNSA in the germline V gene. The V and J ends lost 1 base and 4 bases respectively, with 8 bases between them. The CDR3 sequence is 14 residues long. CDR3 DNA (partial): TGTGCCAGCAGCTTAGAGAGGGGGAATCAGCCC. This translates into CASSLERGNQP. The entire CDR3 is CASSLERGNQPQHF.

Of note for this clone: The read comes to an end 3 residues before the CDR3 does, leaving the germline J gene to fill in the end. The chain recombines TRBV5-4 with TRBJ1-1, with D perhaps matching TRBD1 (5 bases). CDR1 SGHNT and CDR2 YYREEE come from the germline V gene (reference sequence). Trimming stripped 3 bases from V and 5 bases from J, with 8 bases between. CDR3 length: 12 residues. CDR3 protein: CASSWPGTEAFF. Incomplete CDR3 DNA: TGTGCCAGCAGCTGGCCAGGGACTGAA.

CDR3 amino acids: CAWSVRPPQGTEAFF. The part of the CDR3 DNA that was read is TGTGCCTGGAGTGTACGTCCACCTCAGGGAACTGAA. V is TRBV30 and J is TRBJ1-1; a possible D gene is TRBD1 (5 bases). The read halts 3 residues ahead of the CDR3 end, with the missing end drawn from the germline J gene. Trimming cost V 0 bases and J 5 bases, with 16 bases left between them. The germline gives CDR1 GTSNPN, CDR2 SVGIG (reference sequence). CDR3 length equals 15 residues.

This clone registers medium-sized (0.01 to 0.1%) by frequency. Read coverage stops 3 residues before the CDR3 terminus; the germline J gene supplies the remainder. The rearrangement links TRBV4-1 to TRBJ2-5; 7 bases line up with TRBD2. The CDR3 covers 17 residues. The germline V gene encodes CDR1 MGHRA and CDR2 YSYEKL. V shed 0 bases, J shed 2 bases, and the junction held 9 bases outside the gene matches. CDR3 sequence reads: CASSQDPSGAQQETQYF. The covered CDR3 bases are TGCGCCAGCAGCCAAGACCCTAGCGGAGCGCAACAAGAGACC.

With respect to this clone: Read coverage stops 3 residues before the CDR3 terminus; the germline J gene supplies the remainder. J is TRBJ2-3 and V is TRBV20-1; 14 bases are shared with TRBD2. After removal of 3 bases from V and 4 bases from J, the junction contained 6 bases not matched to a gene. The length of the CDR3 is 16 residues. Germline V CDR1 and CDR2: DFQATT, SNEGSKA (reference sequence). The DNA read from the CDR3 is TGCAGTGCTAGCGAGGGACTAGCGGGAGCAGCAGATACG. It translates to CSASEGLAGAADT. The entire CDR3 protein reads CSASEGLAGAADTQYF.

For this clone: The CDR3 is cut off 3 residues early in the read; its end comes from the germline J gene. The rearrangement uses TRBV5-6 and TRBJ2-7, with 7 bases identical to TRBD1. V lost 1 base and J lost 3; bases outside the gene matches: 1. This CDR3 is 13 amino acids long. CDR1 SGHDT and CDR2 YYEEEE come from the germline V gene. CDR3: CASSLPGGYEQYF. CDR3 DNA (partial): TGTGCCAGCAGCTTGCCAGGGGGCTACGAG.

As regards this clone: The read halts 3 residues ahead of the CDR3 end, with the missing end drawn from the germline J gene. The chain couples TRBV7-9 to TRBJ2-3; the D is unclear. Germline V lookup: CDR1 SEHNR, CDR2 FQNEAQ (reference sequence). Trimming took 5 bases from V and 4 from J, leaving 16 bases between them. The CDR3 spans 15 residues. CDR3 sequence reads: CASSQGPIGADTQYF. The DNA read from the CDR3 is TGTGCCAGCAGCCAAGGGCCCATCGGCGCAGATACG.

A note on this clone: The read ends 3 residues before the CDR3 terminus; that terminus is restored from the germline J gene. The chain couples TRBV19 to TRBJ2-6; 10 positions match TRBD1. The CDR3 runs to 19 residues. The germline V gene encodes CDR1 LNHDA and CDR2 SQIVND (reference sequence). J lost 1 base, V lost 1 base, and 7 bases had no gene match. The CDR3 DNA, read in part, is TGTGCCAGTAGTATAGGTTGGGACAGGGGATTTTCTGGGGCCAACGTC. It encodes CASSIGWDRGFSGANV. The whole CDR3 sequence is CASSIGWDRGFSGANVLTF.

Note on this clone: Read sequence stops 3 residues before the CDR3 end, and the germline J gene provides the missing end. The chain carries TRBV5-1 and TRBJ1-1; D is perhaps TRBD1 (5 bases). The CDR3 spans 14 residues. Germline V lookup: CDR1 SGHRS, CDR2 YFSETQ. Deletions cut 5 bases from V and 2 bases from J, with 13 bases between. CDR3 sequence reads: CASRPGTGNTEAFF. The CDR3 bases that were read are TGCGCCAGCAGACCCGGGACTGGAAACACTGAA.

Concerning this clone: The read falls 3 residues short of the CDR3 end, and the missing part is taken from the germline J gene. The rearrangement joins TRBV2 to TRBJ2-5, with no clear D. Deletions cut 5 bases from V and 5 bases from J, with 18 bases between. Per germline, CDR1 SNHLY and CDR2 FYNNEI. The CDR3 consists of 15 residues. CDR3 amino acids: CASSPGSIFGETQYF. The sequenced part of the CDR3 DNA is TGTGCCAGCAGTCCTGGATCTATCTTCGGGGAGACC.

CDR3 protein: CASSDSKANPSTDTQYF. The covered CDR3 bases are TGTGCCAGCAGTGACTCGAAGGCCAACCCTAGCACAGATACG. V and J are TRBV6-4 and TRBJ2-3; D not resolved. The CDR3 goes on 3 residues after the read ends, and that part is filled in from the germline J gene. Germline CDR1 is MRHNA and CDR2 is SNTAGT. The ends were cut back, 0 bases at V and 0 bases at J, with 13 bases in the middle. The CDR3 is 17 residues long.

A note on this clone: The read ends 3 residues before the CDR3 terminus; that terminus is restored from the germline J gene. The chain uses TRBV7-8 and TRBJ2-1; 9 bases line up with TRBD1. Per germline, CDR1 SGHVS and CDR2 FQNEAQ. V gave up 5 bases and J gave up 8 bases; unmatched junction bases: 19. The CDR3 spans 18 residues. This CDR3 reads CASSANVPGQGMAHEQFF. The CDR3 DNA, read in part, is TGTGCCAGCAGCGCGAATGTTCCGGGACAGGGAATGGCCCATGAG. The variable domain in full, with the rest retrieved from reference TRBV7-8 and TRBJ2-1, is GAGVSQSPRYKVAKRGQDVALRCDPISGHVSLFWYQQALGQGPEFLTYFQNEAQLDKSGLPSDRFFAERPEGSVSTLKIQRTQQEDSAVYLCASSANVPGQGMAHEQFFGPGTRLTVL.

Note on this clone: The read is 3 residues too short to cover the CDR3 end, so that end is filled in from the germline J gene. The chain uses TRBV7-9 and TRBJ1-2; 7 positions agree with TRBD1. From germline, CDR1 is SEHNR and CDR2 FQNEAQ (reference sequence). J gave up 4 bases and V 5 bases, and 4 bases lay outside the gene matches. The CDR3 sequence is 13 residues long. CDR3 DNA (partial): TGTGCCAGCAGCCGGGACAGACTCTATGGC. It is translated as CASSRDRLYG. The complete CDR3 reads CASSRDRLYGYTF.